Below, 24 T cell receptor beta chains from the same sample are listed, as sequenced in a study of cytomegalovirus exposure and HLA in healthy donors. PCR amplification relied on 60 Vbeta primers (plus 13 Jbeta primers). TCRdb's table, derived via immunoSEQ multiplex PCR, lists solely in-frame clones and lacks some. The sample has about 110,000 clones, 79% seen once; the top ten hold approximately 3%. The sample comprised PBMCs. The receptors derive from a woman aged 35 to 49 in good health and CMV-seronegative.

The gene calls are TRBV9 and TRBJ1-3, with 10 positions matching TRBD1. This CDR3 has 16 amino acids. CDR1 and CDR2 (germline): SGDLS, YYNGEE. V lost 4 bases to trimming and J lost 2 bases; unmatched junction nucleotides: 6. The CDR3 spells CASSKRQGAAGNTIYF. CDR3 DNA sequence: TGTGCCAGCAGCAAGAGACAGGGGGCGGCTGGAAACACCATATATTTT.

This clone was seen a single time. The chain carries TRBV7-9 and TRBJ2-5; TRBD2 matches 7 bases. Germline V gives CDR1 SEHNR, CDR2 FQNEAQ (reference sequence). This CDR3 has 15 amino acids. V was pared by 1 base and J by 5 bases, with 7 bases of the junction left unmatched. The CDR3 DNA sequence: TGTGCCAGCAGCTTAGAATCGGGGGGTCGGGAGACCCAGTACTTC. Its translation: CASSLESGGRETQYF.

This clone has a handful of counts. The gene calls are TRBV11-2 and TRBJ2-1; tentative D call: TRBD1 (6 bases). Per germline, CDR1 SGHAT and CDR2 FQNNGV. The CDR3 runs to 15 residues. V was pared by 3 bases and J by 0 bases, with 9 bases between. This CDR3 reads CASSLEGGSYNEQFF. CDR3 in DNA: TGTGCCAGCAGCTTGGAAGGGGGCTCCTACAATGAGCAGTTCTTC.

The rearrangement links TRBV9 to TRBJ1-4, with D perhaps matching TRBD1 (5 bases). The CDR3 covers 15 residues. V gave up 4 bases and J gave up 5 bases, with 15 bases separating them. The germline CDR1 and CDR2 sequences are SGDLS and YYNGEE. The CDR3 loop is CASSPHGGENEKLFF. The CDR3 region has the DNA TGTGCCAGCAGCCCCCATGGGGGGGAGAATGAAAAACTGTTTTTT.

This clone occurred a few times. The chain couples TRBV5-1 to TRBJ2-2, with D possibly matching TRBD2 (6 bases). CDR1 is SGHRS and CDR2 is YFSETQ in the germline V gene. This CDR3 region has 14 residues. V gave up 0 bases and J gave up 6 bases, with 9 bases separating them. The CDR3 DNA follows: TGCGCCAGCAGCTTGGGGACTATGGCCGGGGAGCTGTTTTTT. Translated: CASSLGTMAGELFF.

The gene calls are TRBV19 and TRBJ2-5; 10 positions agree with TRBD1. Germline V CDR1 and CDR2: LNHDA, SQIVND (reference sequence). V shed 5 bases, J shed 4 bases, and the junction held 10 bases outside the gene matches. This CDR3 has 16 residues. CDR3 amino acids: CASSLLRDRGLETQYF. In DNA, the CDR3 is TGTGCCAGTAGTCTTCTCCGGGACAGGGGCCTAGAGACCCAGTACTTC.

CDR3 sequence reads: CASSLTPIISPLHF. The CDR3 DNA is TGTGCCAGCAGTTTAACCCCTATCATCTCACCCCTCCACTTT. The chain employs TRBV28 and TRBJ1-6; D is ambiguous. The CDR3 is 14 amino acids. V was cut by 2 bases and J by 10 bases, with 12 bases left in between. Germline values: CDR1 MDHEN, CDR2 SYDVKM.

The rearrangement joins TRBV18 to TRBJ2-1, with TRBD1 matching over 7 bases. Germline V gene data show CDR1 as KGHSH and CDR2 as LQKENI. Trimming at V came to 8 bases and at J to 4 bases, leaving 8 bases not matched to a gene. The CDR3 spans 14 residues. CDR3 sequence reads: CASVPGQTYNEQFF. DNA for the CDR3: TGTGCCAGCGTACCGGGACAGACTTACAATGAGCAGTTCTTC.

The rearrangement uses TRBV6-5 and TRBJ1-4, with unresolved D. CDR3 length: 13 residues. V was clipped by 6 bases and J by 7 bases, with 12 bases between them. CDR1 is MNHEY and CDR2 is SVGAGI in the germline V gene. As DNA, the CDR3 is TGTGCCAGCAGACTCGATAGCGGTGAAAAACTGTTTTTT. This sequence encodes CASRLDSGEKLFF.

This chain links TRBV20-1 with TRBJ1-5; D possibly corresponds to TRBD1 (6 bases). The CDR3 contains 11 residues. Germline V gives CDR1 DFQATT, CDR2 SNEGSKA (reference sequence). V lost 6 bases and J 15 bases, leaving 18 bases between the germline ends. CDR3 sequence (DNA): TGCAGTGCACGATCAGGGACAATCTCGCATTTT. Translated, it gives CSARSGTISHF.

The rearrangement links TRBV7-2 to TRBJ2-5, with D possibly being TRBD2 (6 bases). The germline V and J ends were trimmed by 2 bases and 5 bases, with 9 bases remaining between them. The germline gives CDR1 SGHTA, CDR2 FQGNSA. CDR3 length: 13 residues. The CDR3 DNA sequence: TGTGCCAGCAGCTTATCTAGCGAGGAGACCCAGTACTTC. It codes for CASSLSSEETQYF.

Here the CDR3 reads CASSLSALSYEQYF. The CDR3 DNA is TGTGCCAGCAGTTTATCGGCCCTTTCCTACGAGCAGTACTTC. The chain links TRBV27 to TRBJ2-7; D is uncertain. CDR3 length equals 14 residues. From germline, CDR1 is MNHEY and CDR2 SMNVEV (reference sequence). V gave up 0 bases and J gave up 1 base, with 7 bases separating them.

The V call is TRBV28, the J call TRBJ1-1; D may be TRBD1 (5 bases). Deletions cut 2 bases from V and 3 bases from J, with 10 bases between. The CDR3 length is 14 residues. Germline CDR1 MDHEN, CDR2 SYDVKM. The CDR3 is CASSLEQADTEAFF. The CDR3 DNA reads TGTGCCAGCAGTTTAGAACAGGCAGACACTGAAGCTTTCTTT.

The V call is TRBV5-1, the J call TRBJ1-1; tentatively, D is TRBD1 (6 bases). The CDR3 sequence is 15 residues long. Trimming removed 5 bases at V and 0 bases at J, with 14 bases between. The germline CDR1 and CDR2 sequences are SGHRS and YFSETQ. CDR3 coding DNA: TGCGCCAGCAGGGACAGTGGAGACATGAACACTGAAGCTTTCTTT. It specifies CASRDSGDMNTEAFF.

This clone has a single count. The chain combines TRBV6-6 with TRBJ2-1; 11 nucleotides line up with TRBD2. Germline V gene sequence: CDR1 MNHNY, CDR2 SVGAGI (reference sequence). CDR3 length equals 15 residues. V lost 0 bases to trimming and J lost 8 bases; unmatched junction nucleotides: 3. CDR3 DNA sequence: TGTGCCAGCAGTTACTCACTAGCGGGAGTACATGAGCAGTTCTTC. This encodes CASSYSLAGVHEQFF.

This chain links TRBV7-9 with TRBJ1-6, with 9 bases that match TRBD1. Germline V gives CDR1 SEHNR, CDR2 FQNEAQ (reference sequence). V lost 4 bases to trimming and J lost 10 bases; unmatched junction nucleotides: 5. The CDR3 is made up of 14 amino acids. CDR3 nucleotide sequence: TGTGCCAGCAGCTCCGGGACAGGGCAATCACCCCTCCACTTT. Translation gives CASSSGTGQSPLHF.

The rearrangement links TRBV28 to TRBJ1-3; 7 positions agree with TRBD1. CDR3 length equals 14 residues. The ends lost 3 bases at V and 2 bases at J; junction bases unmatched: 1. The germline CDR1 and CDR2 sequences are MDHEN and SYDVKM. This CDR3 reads CASSFGTAGNTIYF. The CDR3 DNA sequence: TGTGCCAGCAGTTTTGGGACAGCTGGAAACACCATATATTTT.

In DNA, the CDR3 is TGTGCCAGCAGCACAGTCTATAATTCACCCCTCCACTTT. Translating it yields CASSTVYNSPLHF. The chain couples TRBV28 to TRBJ1-6; D not certain. Germline lookup yields CDR1 MDHEN and CDR2 SYDVKM. This CDR3 has 13 residues. V gave up 6 bases and J gave up 3 bases, with 6 bases separating them.

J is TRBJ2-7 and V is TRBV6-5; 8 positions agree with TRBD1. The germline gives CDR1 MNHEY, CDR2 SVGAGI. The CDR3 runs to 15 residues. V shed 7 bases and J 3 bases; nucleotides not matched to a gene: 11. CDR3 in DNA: TGTGCCAGCACCAGGACCCAGGGGGCTGACTACGAGCAGTACTTC. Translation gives CASTRTQGADYEQYF.

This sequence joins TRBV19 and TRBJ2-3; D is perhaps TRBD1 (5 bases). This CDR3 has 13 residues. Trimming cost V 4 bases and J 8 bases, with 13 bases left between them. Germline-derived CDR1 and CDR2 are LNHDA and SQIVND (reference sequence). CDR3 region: CASSTQGPVTQYF. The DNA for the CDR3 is TGTGCCAGTAGTACCCAGGGCCCGGTTACGCAGTATTTT.

CDR3 sequence: CASSSTGSTEAFF. DNA for the CDR3: TGTGCCAGCAGCTCCACAGGGTCCACTGAAGCTTTCTTT. The chain has TRBV7-6 and TRBJ1-1; TRBD1 is a possible D gene (6 bases). Trimming took off 4 bases at V and 4 bases at J, with 10 bases between the two ends. There are 13 residues in the CDR3. Germline values: CDR1 SGHVS, CDR2 FNYEAQ.

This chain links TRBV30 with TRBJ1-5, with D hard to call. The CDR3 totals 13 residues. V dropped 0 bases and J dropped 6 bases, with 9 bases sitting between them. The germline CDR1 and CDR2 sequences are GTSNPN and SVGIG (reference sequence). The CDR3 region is CAWSVAGAQPQHF. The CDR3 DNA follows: TGTGCCTGGAGTGTAGCGGGCGCTCAGCCCCAGCATTTT.

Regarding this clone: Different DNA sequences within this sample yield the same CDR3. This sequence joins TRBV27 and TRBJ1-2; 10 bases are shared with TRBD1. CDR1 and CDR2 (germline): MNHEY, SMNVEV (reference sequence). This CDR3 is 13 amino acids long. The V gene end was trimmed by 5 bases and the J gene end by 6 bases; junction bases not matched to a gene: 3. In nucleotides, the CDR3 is TGTGCCAGCAGTCAAGGACAGGGGGATGGCTACACCTTC. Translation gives CASSQGQGDGYTF.

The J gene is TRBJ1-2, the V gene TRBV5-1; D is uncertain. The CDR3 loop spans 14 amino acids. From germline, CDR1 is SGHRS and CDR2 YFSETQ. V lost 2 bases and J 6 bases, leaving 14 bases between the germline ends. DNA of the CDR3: TGCGCCAGCAGCTTTGATGGGGAGGTAGATGGCTACACCTTC. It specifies CASSFDGEVDGYTF.